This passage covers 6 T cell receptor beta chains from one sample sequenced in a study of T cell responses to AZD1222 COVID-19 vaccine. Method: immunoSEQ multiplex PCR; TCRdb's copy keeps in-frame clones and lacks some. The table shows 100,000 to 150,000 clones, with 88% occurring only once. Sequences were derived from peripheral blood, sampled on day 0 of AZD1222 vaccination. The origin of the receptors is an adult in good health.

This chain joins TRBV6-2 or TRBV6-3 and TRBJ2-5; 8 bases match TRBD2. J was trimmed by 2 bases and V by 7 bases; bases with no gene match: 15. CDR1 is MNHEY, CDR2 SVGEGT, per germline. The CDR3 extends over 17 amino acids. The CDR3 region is CASTPSGIERGQETQYF. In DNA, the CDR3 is TGTGCCAGCACCCCGAGCGGTATCGAGCGGGGGCAAGAGACCCAGTACTTC.

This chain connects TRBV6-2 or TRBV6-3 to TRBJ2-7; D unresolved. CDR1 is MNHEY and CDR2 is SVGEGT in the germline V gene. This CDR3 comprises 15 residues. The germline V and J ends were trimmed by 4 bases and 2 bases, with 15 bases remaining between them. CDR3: CASSSHRPDTYEQYF. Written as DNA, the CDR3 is TGTGCCAGCAGTTCCCACCGGCCAGATACCTACGAGCAGTACTTC.

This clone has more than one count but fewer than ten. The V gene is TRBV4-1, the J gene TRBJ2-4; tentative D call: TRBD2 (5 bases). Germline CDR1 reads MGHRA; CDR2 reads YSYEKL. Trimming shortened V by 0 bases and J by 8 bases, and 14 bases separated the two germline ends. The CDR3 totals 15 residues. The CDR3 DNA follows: TGCGCCAGCAGCCAAGAGGCTACTAGGAAGGACATTCAGTACTTC. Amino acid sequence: CASSQEATRKDIQYF.

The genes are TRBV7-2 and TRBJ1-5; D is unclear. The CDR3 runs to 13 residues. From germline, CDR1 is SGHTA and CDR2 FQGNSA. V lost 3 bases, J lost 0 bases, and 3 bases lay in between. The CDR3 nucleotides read TGTGCCAGCAGCTTCCGTAGCAATCAGCCCCAGCATTTT. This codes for CASSFRSNQPQHF.

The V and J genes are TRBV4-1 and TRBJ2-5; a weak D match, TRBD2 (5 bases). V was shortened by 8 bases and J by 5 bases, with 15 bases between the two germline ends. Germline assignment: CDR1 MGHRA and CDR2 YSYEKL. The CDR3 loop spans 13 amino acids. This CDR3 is CASSPAREETQYF. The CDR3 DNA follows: TGCGCCAGCTCGCCAGCGAGGGAGGAGACCCAGTACTTC.

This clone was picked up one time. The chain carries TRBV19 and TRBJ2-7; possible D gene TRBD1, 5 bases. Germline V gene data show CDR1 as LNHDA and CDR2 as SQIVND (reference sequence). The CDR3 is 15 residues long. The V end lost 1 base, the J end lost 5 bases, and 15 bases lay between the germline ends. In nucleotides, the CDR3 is TGTGCCAGTAGTATAGGAGGACACGTCCTAAACGAGCAGTACTTC. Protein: CASSIGGHVLNEQYF.